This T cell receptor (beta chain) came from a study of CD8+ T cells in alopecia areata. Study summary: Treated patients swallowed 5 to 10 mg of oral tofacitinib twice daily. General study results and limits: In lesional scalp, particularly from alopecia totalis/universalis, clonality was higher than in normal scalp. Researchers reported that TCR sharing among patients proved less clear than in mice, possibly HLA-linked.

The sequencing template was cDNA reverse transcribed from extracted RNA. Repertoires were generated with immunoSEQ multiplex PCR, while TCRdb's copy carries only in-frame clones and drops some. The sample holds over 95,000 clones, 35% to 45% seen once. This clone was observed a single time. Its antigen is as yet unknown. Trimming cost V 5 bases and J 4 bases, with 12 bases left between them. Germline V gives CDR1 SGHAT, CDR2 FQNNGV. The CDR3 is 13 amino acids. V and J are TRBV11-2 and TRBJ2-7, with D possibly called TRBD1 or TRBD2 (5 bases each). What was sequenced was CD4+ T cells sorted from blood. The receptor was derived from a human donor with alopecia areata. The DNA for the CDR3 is TGTGCCAGCAGCAGGGACCCTGGGTACGAGCAGTACTTC. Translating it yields CASSRDPGYEQYF.